The 23 T cell receptor beta chains in this list originate from one sample, sequenced in a study of blood T cells in healthy people across ages. The use of a sample-barcoded 5' primer and a J-beta primer mix characterized a second PCR of about 7 to 12 cycles. A single record per CDR3 protein comes from TCRdb applying MiXCR to the 5' RACE reads. This sample has under 750,000 distinct CDR3 sequences; 40% to 50% occur once, and the top ten carry around 24%. Material: blood. These receptors all stem from a man older than 75 in good health.

The CDR3 bases are TGTGCCAGCTCACCTCCACGGACACGCTCCTACAATGAGCAGTTCTTC. Its translation is CASSPPRTRSYNEQFF. The chain employs TRBV6-5 and TRBJ2-1; weak D call: TRBD1 (5 bases). Deletions cut 8 bases from V and 0 bases from J, with 17 bases between. From germline, CDR1 is MNHEY and CDR2 SVGAGI. The CDR3 is 16 amino acids.

The chain carries TRBV28 and TRBJ1-3, with 10 nucleotides matching TRBD1. The germline CDR1 and CDR2 sequences are MDHEN and SYDVKM. V dropped 8 bases and J dropped 3; count of bases not matched to a gene: 7. CDR3 size: 15 residues. CDR3 sequence: CASRLGTGVGNTIYF. The CDR3 bases are TGTGCCAGCCGACTCGGGACAGGGGTTGGAAACACCATATATTTT.

The genes are TRBV20-1 and TRBJ2-7, with 7 bases that match TRBD1. There are 16 residues in the CDR3. The trim removed 1 base at V and 0 bases at J, leaving 9 bases unmatched. Germline V gives CDR1 DFQATT, CDR2 SNEGSKA (reference sequence). CDR3 sequence reads: CSARGVGGEFSYEQYF. CDR3 bases: TGCAGTGCTAGAGGGGTAGGGGGCGAATTCTCCTACGAGCAGTACTTC.

This clonotype was observed many times. The genes are TRBV6-5 and TRBJ2-1; D may be TRBD1 (6 bases). The V gene's germline CDR1 is MNHEY and CDR2 SVGAGI. The CDR3 consists of 15 residues. V lost 6 bases and J lost 2, with 14 bases in between. Written as DNA, the CDR3 is TGTGCCAGCAGACTACAGGGATCCCCCTACAATGAGCAGTTCTTC. Protein sequence: CASRLQGSPYNEQFF.

V gene TRBV20-1 combines with J gene TRBJ2-1; D is possibly TRBD1 or TRBD2 (5 bases each). The CDR3 spans 17 residues. Trimming pared 0 bases from V and 7 bases from J, leaving 22 bases between. Looked up from germline, CDR1 is DFQATT and CDR2 is SNEGSKA (reference sequence). The CDR3 bases are TGCAGTGCTAGAGATACAATTTGGGGAGATGAGGGGAATGAGCAGTTCTTC. The encoded protein is CSARDTIWGDEGNEQFF.

The CDR3 loop is CASSRTGRVETQYF. The CDR3 DNA reads as TGTGCCAGCAGCAGGACAGGGAGGGTCGAGACCCAGTACTTC. The rearrangement uses TRBV7-6 and TRBJ2-7; weak D call: TRBD1 (8 bases). With the DNA end fitting TRBJ2-5 better, the J assignment may be wrong. Looked up from germline, CDR1 is SGHVS and CDR2 is FNYEAQ. The CDR3 has 14 residues.

This clonotype was picked up one time. This chain connects TRBV12-3 or TRBV12-4 to TRBJ2-3; 8 bases agree with TRBD2. The CDR3 covers 13 residues. Germline trimming cut 8 bases from V and 1 base from J; bases unmatched to any gene: 2. The CDR3 spells CASQAGGTDTQYF. The CDR3 DNA reads as TGTGCCAGCCAAGCGGGGGGCACAGATACGCAGTATTTT.

A single count supports this clonotype. This chain joins TRBV4-3 and TRBJ1-3; 8 nucleotides line up with TRBD1. The length of the CDR3 is 16 residues. CDR1 is LGHNA and CDR2 is YSLEER in the germline V gene. After removal of 3 bases from V and 3 bases from J, the junction contained 7 bases not matched to a gene. The CDR3 sequence: CASSQTTGGSGNTIYF. The CDR3 DNA reads TGCGCCAGCAGCCAGACCACAGGGGGAAGTGGAAACACCATATATTTT.

The chain has TRBV27 and TRBJ2-5, with 9 bases identical to TRBD2. The J segment lost 13 bases and the V segment lost 8 bases, leaving 17 bases of the junction unmatched. The CDR3 covers 14 residues. The germline V gene encodes CDR1 MNHEY and CDR2 SMNVEV (reference sequence). In DNA, the CDR3 is TGTGCCAGCGGAATAGCGGGGGTTATCAATGAGCGGTACTTC. Its translation is CASGIAGVINERYF.

Only a few counts were recorded for this clonotype. This could be a read error, since a much larger clone is one nucleotide away. The CDR3 is CASSYSARGRVYEQYF. The CDR3 DNA reads as TGTGCCAGCAGTTACTCTGCCAGGGGGCGCGTGTACGAGCAGTACTTC. The chain carries TRBV6-5 and TRBJ2-7, with 8 positions matching TRBD1. Germline values: CDR1 MNHEY, CDR2 SVGAGI. V gave up 0 bases and J gave up 4 bases; unmatched junction bases: 8. The CDR3 runs 16 residues.

There are a few counts of this clonotype. The chain uses TRBV9 and TRBJ2-5; TRBD1 matches at 8 bases. The trim removed 3 bases at V and 11 bases at J, leaving 12 bases unmatched. This CDR3 spans 14 amino acids. In germline, CDR1 is SGDLS, CDR2 YYNGEE. CDR3 sequence: CASSAETGAKEQYF. CDR3 nucleotides: TGTGCCAGCAGCGCAGAGACAGGGGCAAAAGAGCAGTACTTC.

The CDR3 nucleotides read TGTGCCAGCACCCTTAATTTAAGGGGGATGAACACTGAAGCTTTCTTT. Residues: CASTLNLRGMNTEAFF. V is TRBV12-3 or TRBV12-4 and J is TRBJ1-1, with D perhaps matching TRBD1 (6 bases). Trimming stripped 7 bases from V and 0 bases from J, with 18 bases between. This CDR3 contains 16 residues.

This clonotype occurred a few times. V and J are TRBV7-9 and TRBJ2-1; possibly TRBD2 for D (5 bases). The germline V and J ends were trimmed by 2 bases and 15 bases, with 14 bases remaining between them. This CDR3 comprises 12 residues. Germline assignment: CDR1 SEHNR and CDR2 FQNEAQ (reference sequence). The CDR3 reads CASSLSDSRGFF. The CDR3 coding sequence is TGTGCCAGCAGCTTATCCGACTCCCGGGGGTTCTTC.

The rearrangement joins TRBV5-1 to TRBJ1-6; D remains ambiguous. Germline V gene data show CDR1 as SGHRS and CDR2 as YFSETQ. CDR3 length: 15 residues. The V end was cut by 4 bases, the J end by 5 bases, with 13 bases between. CDR3 coding DNA: TGCGCCAGCAGCGTGCGATACGAGGATAATTCACCCCTCCACTTT. This codes for CASSVRYEDNSPLHF. The complete variable domain, with remaining parts taken from reference TRBV5-1 and TRBJ1-6, reads KAGVTQTPRYLIKTRGQQVTLSCSPISGHRSVSWYQQTPGQGLQFLFEYFSETQRNKGNFPGRFSGRQFSNSRSEMNVSTLELGDSALYLCASSVRYEDNSPLHFGNGTRLTVT.

The J gene is TRBJ2-3, the V gene TRBV20-1, with D maybe TRBD1 (6 bases). Germline loops: CDR1 DFQATT, CDR2 SNEGSKA (reference sequence). Trimming pared 0 bases from V and 2 bases from J, leaving 15 bases between. There are 16 residues in the CDR3. The chain's CDR3 is CSAREDLRGNTDTQYF. CDR3 nucleotides: TGCAGTGCTAGAGAGGATCTGAGGGGGAACACAGATACGCAGTATTTT.

The genes are TRBV9 and TRBJ1-2; 9 bases align to TRBD1. CDR1 is SGDLS and CDR2 is YYNGEE in the germline V gene. V was clipped by 4 bases and J by 8 bases; unmatched bases: 6. The CDR3 runs to 13 residues. CDR3 loop: CASSRTGDLGYTF. The CDR3 DNA reads TGTGCCAGCAGCAGGACAGGGGATTTAGGCTACACCTTC.

This clonotype was picked up a small number of times. V gene TRBV27 combines with J gene TRBJ2-7; perhaps TRBD2 as D (6 bases). CDR1 and CDR2 from the germline V gene are MNHEY and SMNVEV (reference sequence). The CDR3 is 16 residues long. V gave up 4 bases and J gave up 2 bases, with 18 bases separating them. CDR3 in amino acids: CASSSLASGPPYEQYF. The CDR3 bases are TGTGCCAGCAGTTCCCTGGCGAGCGGGCCCCCCTACGAGCAGTACTTC.

The rearrangement uses TRBV7-2 and TRBJ2-1; 9 nucleotides line up with TRBD1. Losses at the gene ends were 5 bases for V and 7 bases for J; bases not matched to a gene: 12. CDR1 is SGHTA, CDR2 FQGNSA, per germline. CDR3 length equals 16 residues. Here the CDR3 DNA reads TGTGCCAGCAGCCTGAGACCGGGACAGGGCCAAAATGAGCAGTTCTTC. Translated, it gives CASSLRPGQGQNEQFF.

At least ten counts were recorded for this clonotype. This chain joins TRBV6-6 and TRBJ2-5, with TRBD1 matching over 9 bases. The CDR3 has 16 residues. The junction had 6 bases not matched to a gene; V was cut back by 2 bases and J by 2 bases. The germline CDR1 and CDR2 sequences are MNHNY and SVGAGI (reference sequence). The CDR3 reads CASSYKTGGPQETQYF. The CDR3 coding sequence is TGTGCCAGCAGTTACAAAACAGGGGGCCCGCAAGAGACCCAGTACTTC.

The chain has TRBV7-2 and TRBJ2-2; D possibly corresponds to TRBD2 (5 bases). Germline CDR1 reads SGHTA; CDR2 reads FQGNSA. Trimming removed 5 bases at V and 0 bases at J, with 13 bases between. The CDR3 consists of 16 residues. CDR3 in DNA: TGTGCCAGCAGCCCCTACGGGGTTGCGAACACCGGGGAGCTGTTTTTT. Translation gives CASSPYGVANTGELFF.

The chain combines TRBV7-3 with TRBJ2-1; 8 nucleotides align to TRBD2. The germline V gene encodes CDR1 SGHTA and CDR2 FQGTGA. This CDR3 comprises 15 residues. Trimming took 5 bases from V and 8 from J; bases not matched to a gene: 11. The CDR3 protein is CASSQGLGGWDEQFF. CDR3 DNA sequence: TGTGCCAGCAGCCAGGGACTAGGGGGTTGGGATGAGCAGTTCTTC.

This clonotype occurred many times. One end of the junction fails to match germline, which may point to a read error. The rearrangement joins TRBV6-6 to TRBJ2-1; TRBD2 aligns across 14 bases. The CDR3 is 16 residues long. Germline CDR1 is MNHNY and CDR2 is SVGAGI (reference sequence). Written as DNA, the CDR3 is TGTGCCAGCAGTTACGGGACTAGCGGGAGTGAGAATGAGCGGTTCTTC. It translates to CASSYGTSGSENERFF.

This clonotype was counted a few times. The V gene is TRBV25-1, the J gene TRBJ1-6; D is undetermined. The CDR3 covers 15 residues. The V and J ends lost 5 bases and 3 bases respectively, with 11 bases between them. CDR1 and CDR2 (germline): MGHDK, SYGVNS. The CDR3 region has the DNA TGTGCCAGCAGTCCAAAAGTGGGCTATAATTCACCCCTCCACTTT. Amino acid sequence: CASSPKVGYNSPLHF.